One and the same sample provided the 24 T cell receptor beta chains below, sequenced in a study of molecular identifiers for immune sequencing clone quantification. TCRdb ran MiXCR on the PCR reads and lists one entry per CDR3 protein. The data hold nearly 650,000 distinct CDR3 sequences, with about 25% observed a single time. What was sequenced was naive CD8+ T cells from blood, with Jurkat cell RNA spiked in. The subset is: FACS-sorted CD8+CD4-CCR7+CD45RA+ naive T cells. The origin of the receptors is a human donor in good health. Some libraries in this study had Jurkat cell RNA spiked in.

This clonotype was recorded a few times. The chain has TRBV19 and TRBJ2-5; 16 bases line up with TRBD2. CDR1 and CDR2 from the germline V gene are LNHDA and SQIVND (reference sequence). The CDR3 sequence is 17 residues long. V lost 3 bases, J lost 3 bases, and 4 bases stayed unmatched. The CDR3 bases are TGTGCCAGTAGTATCGCGGGACTAGCGGGAGGGAAAGAGACCCAGTACTTC. It codes for CASSIAGLAGGKETQYF.

This clonotype occurred many times. The chain joins TRBV5-1 to TRBJ2-5, with TRBD2 matching 9 bases. This CDR3 is built from 21 residues. Trimming took 1 base from V and 1 from J; bases not matched to a gene: 20. CDR1 SGHRS and CDR2 YFSETQ come from the germline V gene. The CDR3 region is CASSLTPVWVAGVLAQETQYF. The CDR3 region has the DNA TGCGCCAGCAGCTTGACCCCCGTCTGGGTAGCGGGGGTCCTCGCCCAAGAGACCCAGTACTTC.

This clonotype was seen more than once but under ten times. The rearrangement links TRBV6-1 to TRBJ2-1; D is unresolved. CDR1 and CDR2 (germline): MNHNS, SASEGT. The CDR3 loop spans 14 amino acids. V lost 0 bases to trimming and J lost 10 bases, with 13 bases between them. Here the CDR3 DNA reads TGTGCCAGCAGTGAAGCCCCCCTCCCCCGCGAGCAGTTCTTC. This translates into CASSEAPLPREQFF.

Many counts were recorded for this clonotype. The chain joins TRBV11-2 to TRBJ2-7; maybe TRBD1 (5 bases). Germline values: CDR1 SGHAT, CDR2 FQNNGV. V was shortened by 1 base and J by 9 bases, with 13 bases between the two germline ends. The CDR3 is 13 amino acids. The CDR3 sequence is CASSLGSGQWQYF. CDR3 DNA: TGTGCCAGCAGCTTAGGGTCAGGGCAATGGCAGTACTTC.

The chain employs TRBV6-2 or TRBV6-3 and TRBJ1-1, with D unresolved. The CDR3 totals 14 residues. Germline V lookup: CDR1 MNHEY, CDR2 SVGEGT. V lost 2 bases and J lost 7, with 14 bases in between. CDR3 DNA: TGTGCCAGCAGTTACCCGAACAGACTAGTTGAAGCTTTCTTT. Translating it yields CASSYPNRLVEAFF.

This rearrangement joins TRBV13 to TRBJ2-2; TRBD2 aligns across 7 bases. This CDR3 has 17 amino acids. Germline-derived CDR1 and CDR2 are PRHDT and FYEKMQ (reference sequence). The V and J ends lost 5 bases and 0 bases, in that order; junction bases with no gene match: 9. The CDR3 loop reads CASSIAGWRANTGELFF. DNA for the CDR3: TGTGCCAGCAGCATAGCGGGCTGGCGGGCGAACACCGGGGAGCTGTTTTTT.

About this clonotype: Mismatch with germline at one junction end may stem from a read error. V usage is TRBV6-5 and J usage is TRBJ2-4; no firm D call. This CDR3 is 16 amino acids long. CDR1 is MNHEY and CDR2 is SVGAGI in the germline V gene. For the CDR3, the DNA is TGTGCCAGCAGCCCCGAAGGTGGGATGGCCAAAAACATTCGGTACTTC. Amino acids: CASSPEGGMAKNIRYF.

At least ten counts were recorded for this clonotype. The chain is built from TRBV2 and TRBJ1-4, with D maybe TRBD1 (6 bases). V gave up 9 bases and J gave up 1 base, with 21 bases separating them. The CDR3 length is 17 residues. Germline CDR1 is SNHLY and CDR2 is FYNNEI. CDR3 protein: CASSGNRKGGTNEKLFF. The CDR3 coding sequence is TGTGCCAGTTCCGGAAACAGGAAGGGGGGAACTAATGAAAAACTGTTTTTT.

This clonotype was detected only a few times. Relative to the germline gene, one junction end is altered; a read error may explain this. The chain employs TRBV7-6 and TRBJ2-5; 11 bases agree with TRBD2. The CDR3 spans 15 residues. CDR1 is SGHVS and CDR2 is FNYEAQ in the germline V gene. Written as DNA, the CDR3 is TGTGCCAGCAGTGAGGGACTAGCGGCCCAAGGGACCCAGTACTTC. It is translated as CASSEGLAAQGTQYF.

Comments on this clonotype: A much larger clone lies one base from this, so it may be a read error. The CDR3 loop is CASGFRYSNTEAFF. The CDR3, as DNA: TGTGCCAGCGGCTTCAGATATTCGAACACTGAAGCTTTCTTT. V and J are TRBV13 and TRBJ1-1; D gene ambiguous. This CDR3 is 14 amino acids long. CDR1 and CDR2 from the germline V gene are PRHDT and FYEKMQ (reference sequence).

This clonotype showed up many times. The V and J genes are TRBV4-1 and TRBJ2-7; D is unclear. The V and J ends lost 0 bases and 4 bases respectively, with 13 bases between them. Germline loops: CDR1 MGHRA, CDR2 YSYEKL. This CDR3 region has 15 residues. CDR3 sequence: CASSQDWEQPYEQYF. Written as DNA, the CDR3 is TGCGCCAGCAGCCAAGATTGGGAACAGCCATACGAGCAGTACTTC.

The chain joins TRBV6-6 to TRBJ2-7; TRBD2 might be the D (6 bases). Germline CDR1 is MNHNY and CDR2 is SVGAGI (reference sequence). The V end was cut by 4 bases, the J end by 5 bases, with 12 bases between. The length of the CDR3 is 13 residues. CDR3 protein: CASSSRGDNEQYF. The CDR3 DNA reads TGTGCCAGCAGTTCTCGCGGGGATAACGAGCAGTACTTC.

This clonotype was found a few times. The chain has TRBV20-1 and TRBJ2-7; 8 positions agree with TRBD2. The CDR3 is 13 amino acids. The germline V gene has CDR1 DFQATT and CDR2 SNEGSKA (reference sequence). V lost 6 bases and J lost 1; bases outside the gene matches: 5. This CDR3 is CSARAGVSYEQYF. The CDR3 DNA is TGCAGTGCCCGAGCGGGAGTTTCCTACGAGCAGTACTTC.

This clonotype was found a few times. CDR3 loop: CASSQTGGRRQPQHF. CDR3 nucleotide sequence: TGTGCCAGCAGTCAAACAGGGGGGCGACGACAGCCCCAGCATTTT. The chain recombines TRBV2 with TRBJ1-5, with 8 bases matching TRBD1. The CDR3 runs 15 residues. Germline CDR1 is SNHLY and CDR2 is FYNNEI. V dropped 5 bases and J dropped 7; count of bases not matched to a gene: 10.

Comments on this clonotype: This may come from a read error, since a much larger clone is one base off. The chain combines TRBV27 with TRBJ2-3; 10 bases align to TRBD2. The CDR3 runs to 19 residues. Germline V CDR1 and CDR2: MNHEY, SMNVEV (reference sequence). The DNA for the CDR3 is TGTGCCAGCACCCCACTTTCGAGCGGGGGGGCTGGAGGCACAGCTACGCAGTATTTT. This codes for CASTPLSSGGAGGTATQYF.

At least ten counts were recorded for this clonotype. The CDR3 sequence: CASSLERRELFF. The CDR3 bases are TGTGCCAGCAGCTTAGAGCGCCGGGAGCTGTTTTTT. The chain is built from TRBV7-2 and TRBJ2-2, with D uncertain. The germline V gene has CDR1 SGHTA and CDR2 FQGNSA. This CDR3 is built from 12 residues. Trimming removed 1 base at V and 9 bases at J, with 6 bases between.

The sample holds many counts of this clonotype. The chain combines TRBV5-5 with TRBJ1-5; TRBD1 matches at 11 bases. J was trimmed by 8 bases and V by 4 bases; bases with no gene match: 8. Germline V lookup: CDR1 SGHKS, CDR2 YYEKEE (reference sequence). The CDR3 covers 15 residues. For the CDR3, the DNA is TGTGCCAGCAGCCGGGGGACAGGGGGACGGGAGCCCCAGCATTTT. It yields the protein CASSRGTGGREPQHF.

This clonotype was found many times. CDR3 sequence reads: CASSPYSLDGYTF. The CDR3 DNA reads as TGTGCCAGCAGCCCATACAGCTTAGATGGCTACACCTTC. The V and J genes are TRBV14 and TRBJ1-2; no clear D. V was trimmed by 4 bases and J by 6 bases, leaving 12 bases between them. Germline V gene lookup returns CDR1 SGHDN and CDR2 FVKESK. This CDR3 is built from 13 residues.

There are many counts of this clonotype. This rearrangement joins TRBV12-3 or TRBV12-4 to TRBJ1-5, with D tentatively TRBD1 (6 bases). This CDR3 spans 14 amino acids. As DNA, the CDR3 is TGTGCTTCCGAAGGTGGAGACAGGTATCAGCCCCAGCATTTT. Protein product: CASEGGDRYQPQHF.

This clonotype was detected ten times or more. The V call is TRBV9, the J call TRBJ2-7, with D maybe TRBD1 (6 bases). The CDR3 runs 14 residues. Trimming shortened V by 4 bases and J by 0 bases, and 11 bases separated the two germline ends. CDR1 and CDR2 from the germline V gene are SGDLS and YYNGEE. CDR3 residues: CASSSGQISYEQYF. DNA of the CDR3: TGTGCCAGCAGCTCAGGACAGATCTCCTACGAGCAGTACTTC.

For the CDR3, the DNA is TGTGCCAGTAGTACCTCGAATGGCCAGGGCCCCGATACGCAGTATTTT. Translating gives CASSTSNGQGPDTQYF. The rearrangement joins TRBV19 to TRBJ2-3; TRBD1 might be the D (5 bases). Looked up from germline, CDR1 is LNHDA and CDR2 is SQIVND (reference sequence). The CDR3 covers 16 residues. V lost 4 bases and J 6 bases, leaving 20 bases between the germline ends.

J is TRBJ1-5 and V is TRBV30; D unresolved. CDR3 length: 14 residues. Per the germline V gene, CDR1 is GTSNPN and CDR2 is SVGIG (reference sequence). Trimming stripped 2 bases from V and 6 bases from J, with 14 bases between. As DNA, the CDR3 is TGTGCCTGGAGTCTCGGACTGGGGAGTCAGCCCCAGCATTTT. It is translated as CAWSLGLGSQPQHF.

V usage is TRBV5-4 and J usage is TRBJ1-1, with 9 bases aligning to TRBD1. V was clipped by 4 bases and J by 7 bases; unmatched bases: 14. The CDR3 consists of 16 residues. Germline V gives CDR1 SGHNT, CDR2 YYREEE (reference sequence). The CDR3 nucleotides read TGTGCCAGCAGCCACCCTAGGACAGGGGCTCCAATTGAAGCTTTCTTT. Protein: CASSHPRTGAPIEAFF.

This sequence joins TRBV29-1 and TRBJ2-7; maybe TRBD1 (6 bases). The germline CDR1 and CDR2 sequences are SQVTM and ANQGSEA. Trimming cost V 6 bases and J 0 bases, with 9 bases left between them. The CDR3 sequence is 12 residues long. The CDR3: CSVMDSSYEQYF. The CDR3 region has the DNA TGCAGCGTAATGGACAGCTCCTACGAGCAGTACTTC.